The subject of this entry is one TCR beta chain. This entry is derived from a study of cytomegalovirus exposure and HLA in healthy donors. Study context: Caucasian-associated ancestry cluster membership applied to approximately 81% of around 400 genotyped donors.

Primers included in the PCR were 60 Vbeta and 13 Jbeta primers. Only in-frame clones appear in the TCRdb table, and some are missing; sequencing was by immunoSEQ multiplex PCR. The sample holds approximately 150,000 clones, just over 75% seen once. Germline CDR1 and CDR2: MRHNA and SNTAGT. The CDR3 consists of 17 residues. Trimming removed 7 bases from V and 6 bases from J; junction bases left unmatched: 20. Specimen: PBMCs. The receptor was derived from a woman aged 25 to 39 in good health and CMV-seropositive. The chain joins TRBV6-4 to TRBJ1-1; 7 nucleotides match TRBD1. Here the CDR3 reads CASIPIDRDFRGAEAFF. CDR3 DNA sequence: TGTGCCAGCATCCCTATAGACAGGGACTTTAGAGGGGCTGAAGCTTTCTTT.